The 9 T cell receptor beta chains in this list originate from one sample, sequenced in a study of blood T cell repertoires in COVID-19 (dated by TCRdb to about 2020). Libraries were prepared through the immunoSEQ multiplex PCR assay. The immuneACCESS repertoire file appears here via TCRdb, limited to in-frame rearrangements. These files lack a portion of the clones; in checked studies, under half of the deficit traces to unresolved V genes, and the cause of the others is not known. The sample table records some 220,000 clones; approximately 91% of these occur just once. Jointly, the top ten make up approximately 0.8% of the sample. The sample was peripheral blood. The receptor source for this set is a man aged 25-45 years with COVID-19, enrolled during active disease.

The rearrangement joins TRBV7-9 to TRBJ1-6, with TRBD1 matching over 9 bases. CDR3 length: 16 amino acids. The V segment lost 4 bases and the J segment 2 bases; nucleotides outside the gene matches: 3. Germline V gives CDR1 SEHNR, CDR2 FQNEAQ (reference sequence). The CDR3 nucleotides are TGTGCCAGCAGCTACCGGGACAGGGCCTATAATTCACCCCTCCACTTT. The encoded protein is CASSYRDRAYNSPLHF.

The chain uses TRBV11-2 and TRBJ2-7; D gene ambiguous. The V and J ends lost 4 bases and 1 base respectively, with 5 bases between them. Germline-derived CDR1 and CDR2 are SGHAT and FQNNGV. This CDR3 is built from 12 residues. The CDR3, as DNA: TGTGCCAGCAGCTCCGGGTCCTACGAGCAGTACTTC. Protein: CASSSGSYEQYF.

The rearrangement joins TRBV5-4 to TRBJ2-5; the D gene is possibly TRBD1 (6 bases). Germline CDR1 reads SGHNT; CDR2 reads YYREEE (reference sequence). Trimming took 6 bases from V and 1 from J, leaving 16 bases between them. This CDR3 is 15 amino acids long. The CDR3 sequence: CASKPTGTSQETQYF. In DNA form, the CDR3 reads TGTGCCAGCAAACCCACCGGGACAAGCCAAGAGACCCAGTACTTC.

This chain uses TRBV6-5 with TRBJ1-5, with 8 bases lining up with TRBD1. Germline V gene data show CDR1 as MNHEY and CDR2 as SVGAGI. J lost 5 bases, V lost 5 bases, and 5 bases had no gene match. The CDR3 spans 14 residues. The CDR3 loop reads CASSPGTGHQPQHF. The CDR3 DNA reads as TGTGCCAGCAGTCCTGGGACAGGACATCAGCCCCAGCATTTT.

The chain recombines TRBV19 with TRBJ1-4; perhaps TRBD1 as D (5 bases). Trimming removed 5 bases at V and 0 bases at J, with 10 bases between. The V gene's germline CDR1 is LNHDA and CDR2 SQIVND (reference sequence). This CDR3 is 15 amino acids long. The CDR3 reads CASSAGTATNEKLFF. DNA for the CDR3: TGTGCCAGTAGTGCAGGGACTGCAACTAATGAAAAACTGTTTTTT.

The V gene is TRBV10-1, the J gene TRBJ1-4; unclear D gene. The V end was cut by 6 bases, the J end by 5 bases, with 4 bases between. Germline lookup yields CDR1 WNHNN and CDR2 SYGVQD (reference sequence). This CDR3 has 11 amino acids. The CDR3 DNA is TGCGCCAGCAGCAGGAATGAAAAACTGTTTTTT. Translating it yields CASSRNEKLFF.

The V and J genes are TRBV28 and TRBJ1-1, with TRBD1 identical over 9 bases. Trimming at V came to 5 bases and at J to 1 base, leaving 5 bases not matched to a gene. Germline V lookup: CDR1 MDHEN, CDR2 SYDVKM. The CDR3 consists of 15 residues. CDR3 residues: CASSPNRGRNTEAFF. CDR3 nucleotide sequence: TGTGCCAGCAGTCCGAACAGGGGGCGGAACACTGAAGCTTTCTTT. The whole variable domain, remainder taken from reference TRBV28 and TRBJ1-1, is DVKVTQSSRYLVKRTGEKVFLECVQDMDHENMFWYRQDPGLGLRLIYFSYDVKMKEKGDIPEGYSVSREKKERFSLILESASTNQTSMYLCASSPNRGRNTEAFFGQGTRLTVV.

J is TRBJ2-5 and V is TRBV2, with D possibly TRBD1 on 6 matching bases. In germline, CDR1 is SNHLY, CDR2 FYNNEI. The CDR3 contains 14 residues. The V end lost 4 bases, the J end lost 7 bases, and 16 bases lay between the germline ends. Written as DNA, the CDR3 is TGTGCCAGCAGTGTGGCCCAGGGGCCCTTGACCCAGTACTTC. Residues: CASSVAQGPLTQYF.

J is TRBJ2-3 and V is TRBV7-3; 7 bases are shared with TRBD1. The germline CDR1 and CDR2 sequences are SGHTA and FQGTGA. The CDR3 contains 14 residues. Trimming took 1 base from V and 3 from J; bases not matched to a gene: 1. This CDR3 is CASSLMGQTDTQYF. DNA of the CDR3: TGTGCCAGCAGCTTAATGGGACAGACAGATACGCAGTATTTT.